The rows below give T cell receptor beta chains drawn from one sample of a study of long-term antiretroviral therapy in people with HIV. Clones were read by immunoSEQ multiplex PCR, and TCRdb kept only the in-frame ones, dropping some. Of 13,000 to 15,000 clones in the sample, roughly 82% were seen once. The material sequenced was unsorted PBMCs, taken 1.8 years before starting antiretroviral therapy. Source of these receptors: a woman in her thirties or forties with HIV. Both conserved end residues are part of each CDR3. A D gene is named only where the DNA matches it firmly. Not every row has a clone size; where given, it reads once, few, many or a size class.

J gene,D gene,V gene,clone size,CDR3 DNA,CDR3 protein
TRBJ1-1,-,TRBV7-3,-,TGTGCCAGCAGCTTAAACCAGGGTGGGGAAGCTTTCTTT,CASSLNQGGEAFF
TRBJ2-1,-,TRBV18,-,TGTGCCAGCTCGATTTATGGGGGCGACGGGAGCCCCAATGAGCAGTTCTTC,CASSIYGGDGSPNEQFF
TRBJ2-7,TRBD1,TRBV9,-,TGTGCCAGCAGCGGGGACAGGGCGGATTACGAGCAGTACTTC,CASSGDRADYEQYF
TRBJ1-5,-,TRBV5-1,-,TGCGCCAGCAGCTTGGCAGGCCTCAATCAGCCCCAGCATTTT,CASSLAGLNQPQHF
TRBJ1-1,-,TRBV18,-,TGTGCCAGCTCCCCTCTGGGCGTAGGGTCGACTGAAGCTTTCTTT,CASSPLGVGSTEAFF
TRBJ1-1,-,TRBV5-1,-,TGCGCCAGCATGTGGGGGGGCGACACTGAAGCTTTCTTT,CASMWGGDTEAFF
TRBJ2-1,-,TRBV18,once,TGTGCCAGCTCTCCATGGACAGCCAACTCCTACAATGAGCAGTTCTTC,CASSPWTANSYNEQFF
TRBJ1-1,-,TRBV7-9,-,TGTGCCAGCAGCGTAGGTCTTTATGGGAACACTGAAGCTTTCTTT,CASSVGLYGNTEAFF
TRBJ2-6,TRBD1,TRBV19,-,TGTGCCAGTAGTATAGTTGACAGGGGCGCGTCAGGGGCCAACGTCCTGACTTTC,CASSIVDRGASGANVLTF
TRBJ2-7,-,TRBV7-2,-,TGTGCCAGCAGCACCGGAGATCGATACGAGCAGTACTTC,CASSTGDRYEQYF
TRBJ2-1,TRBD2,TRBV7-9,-,TGTGCCAGCAGCTTAGCGAAAGCGGGGGGGTCCACGAATGAGCAGTTCTTC,CASSLAKAGGSTNEQFF
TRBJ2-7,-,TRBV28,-,TGTGCCAGCAGATATAGTCACCGGAAACCCTACGAGCAGTACTTC,CASRYSHRKPYEQYF
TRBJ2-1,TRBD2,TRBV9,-,TGTGCCAGCAGCGCGGAGGGAGGGGACTACAATGAGCAGTTCTTC,CASSAEGGDYNEQFF
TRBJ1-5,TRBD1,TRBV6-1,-,TGTGCCAGCAGTGGGGGACAGGTCAATCAGCCCCAGCATTTT,CASSGGQVNQPQHF
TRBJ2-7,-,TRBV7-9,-,TGTGCCAGCAGTAGGGCAGGGACCTACGAGCAGTACTTC,CASSRAGTYEQYF
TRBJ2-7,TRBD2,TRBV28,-,TGTGCCAGCAATCTCGGAGCGGGAGTCCCCTACGAGCAGTACTTC,CASNLGAGVPYEQYF
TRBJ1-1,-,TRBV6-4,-,TGTGCCAGCAGTGACTCGGGGGAATCTGAAGCTTTCTTT,CASSDSGESEAFF
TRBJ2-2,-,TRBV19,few,TGTGCCAGTAGTATGGCAGCCTGGTCCGGGGAGCTGTTTTTT,CASSMAAWSGELFF
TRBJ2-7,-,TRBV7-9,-,TGTGCCAGCAGCTCCTCCCCCCGCGCCCTAGGAGGGGAGCAGTACTTC,CASSSSPRALGGEQYF
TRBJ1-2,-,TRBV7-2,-,TGTGCCAGCAGCTTTCAGGGTAACTATGGCTACACCTTC,CASSFQGNYGYTF
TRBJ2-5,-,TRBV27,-,TGTGCCAGCAGTCCAATCGTGCCTACTCAAGAGACCCAGTACTTC,CASSPIVPTQETQYF
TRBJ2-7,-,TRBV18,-,TGTGCCAGCTCAGATCGTGGAAACGACTACGAGCAGTACTTC,CASSDRGNDYEQYF
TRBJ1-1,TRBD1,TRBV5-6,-,TGTGCCAGCAGCAAACTTAACAGGGGTCACACTGAAGCTTTCTTT,CASSKLNRGHTEAFF
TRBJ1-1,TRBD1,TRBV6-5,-,TGTGCCAGCAGTTCGGGACAGGGGGTGCACACTGAAGCTTTCTTT,CASSSGQGVHTEAFF
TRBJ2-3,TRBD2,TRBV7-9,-,TGTGCCAGCAGTACGGTAGCGGGAGGTGTAACAGATACGCAGTATTTT,CASSTVAGGVTDTQYF
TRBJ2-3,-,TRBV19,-,TGTGCCAGTAGTATGGGGATCCAAAGCACAGATACGCAGTATTTT,CASSMGIQSTDTQYF
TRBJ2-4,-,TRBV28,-,TGTGCCAGCGGTCTAGCCAAAAACATTCAGTACTTC,CASGLAKNIQYF
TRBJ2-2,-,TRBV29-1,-,TGCAGCGTTAGTAAAAGGGGCGGAAACACCGGGGAGCTGTTTTTT,CSVSKRGGNTGELFF
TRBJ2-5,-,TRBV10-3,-,TGTGCCATCAGGGACGAGGGGCAAGAGACCCAGTACTTC,CAIRDEGQETQYF
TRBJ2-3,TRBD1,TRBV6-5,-,TGTGCCAGCGCCCTCGGGGGACAGGTTACAGATACGCAGTATTTT,CASALGGQVTDTQYF
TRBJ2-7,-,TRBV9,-,TGTGCCAGCAGCCCACGAGGGGGGAAGAGCTCCTACGAGCAGTACTTC,CASSPRGGKSSYEQYF
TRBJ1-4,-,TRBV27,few,TGTGCCAGCAGTTTCCAGGGAGGTCAGGTCGGTGAAAAACTGTTTTTT,CASSFQGGQVGEKLFF
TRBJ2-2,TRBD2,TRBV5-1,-,TGCGCCACAGCATCTAGCGGGAGCGACACCGGGGAGCTGTTTTTT,CATASSGSDTGELFF
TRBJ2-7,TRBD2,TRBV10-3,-,TGTGCCGCCTTAAAGACTAGCGGCAACTACGAGCAGTACTTC,CAALKTSGNYEQYF
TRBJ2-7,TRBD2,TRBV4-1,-,TGCGCCAGCAGCCAAGATGCGGCGGGAGGGCTGCGAGGTAGGGAGCAGTACTTC,CASSQDAAGGLRGREQYF
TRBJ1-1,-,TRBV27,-,TGTGCCAGCAGTTTAGCGGGGGCGCCGGCCACTGAAGCTTTCTTT,CASSLAGAPATEAFF
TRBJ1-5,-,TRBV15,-,TGTGCCACCAGCCTAAATGAGGCCCAGCATTTT,CATSLNEAQHF
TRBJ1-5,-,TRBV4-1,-,TGCGCCAGCAGCCAAGGGAACAGGGCGGAGCAGCCCCAGCATTTT,CASSQGNRAEQPQHF
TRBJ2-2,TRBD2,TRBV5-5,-,TGTGCCAGCAGCTACAGAGGACTAGCGGGAGGGGATACCGGGGAGCTGTTTTTT,CASSYRGLAGGDTGELFF
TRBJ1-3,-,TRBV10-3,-,TGTGCCATCAGTGAATTGGTCAGGAACTCTGGAAACACCATATATTTT,CAISELVRNSGNTIYF
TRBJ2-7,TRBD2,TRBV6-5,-,TGTGCCAGCAGTCGCAGACTAGCGGGAGGCTACGAGCAGTACTTC,CASSRRLAGGYEQYF
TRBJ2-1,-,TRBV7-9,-,TGTGCCAGCAGCTTAGAGGGCGACAATGAGCAGTTCTTC,CASSLEGDNEQFF
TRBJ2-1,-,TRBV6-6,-,TGTGCCAGCAGTTTATATACAGACAATGAGCAGTTCTTC,CASSLYTDNEQFF
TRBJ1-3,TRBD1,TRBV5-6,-,TGTGCCAGCAGCTTGCTGGGACAGGGGGCAAACACCATATATTTT,CASSLLGQGANTIYF
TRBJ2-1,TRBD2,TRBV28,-,TGTGCCAGCAGTTTATTGGCTAGCGGGCACAATGAGCAGTTCTTC,CASSLLASGHNEQFF
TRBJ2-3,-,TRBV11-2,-,TGTGCCAGCAGCCTATGGACAGATACGCAGTATTTT,CASSLWTDTQYF
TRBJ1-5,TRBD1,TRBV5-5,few,TGTGCCAGCTCAACTAGGGGGCAAGGGAATCAGCCCCAGCATTTT,CASSTRGQGNQPQHF
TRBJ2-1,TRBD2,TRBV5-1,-,TGCGCCAGCAGCGTGACTAGCGGGGCTAACAATGAGCAGTTCTTC,CASSVTSGANNEQFF
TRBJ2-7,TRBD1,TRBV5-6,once,TGTGCCAGCAGCCCCCGGGACAGGGGGGCGTGGGAGCAGTACTTC,CASSPRDRGAWEQYF
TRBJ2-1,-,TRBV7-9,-,TGTGCCAGCAGCGGAGGCGGACGGAGAAATGAGCAGTTCTTC,CASSGGGRRNEQFF
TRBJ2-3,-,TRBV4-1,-,TGCGCCAGCAGCCAAGTAGGGAGCACAGATACGCAGTATTTT,CASSQVGSTDTQYF
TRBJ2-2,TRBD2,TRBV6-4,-,TGTGCCAGCAAATCCTCTAGCGGGACCGGGGAGCTGTTTTTT,CASKSSSGTGELFF